This is a list of T cell receptor beta chains from one sample in a study of control samples from healthy donors and cancer patients. Sequencing was performed with immunoSEQ multiplex PCR; in TCRdb, only in-frame clones are kept and a portion is missing. The sample records more than 75,000 clones, 65% to 85% being singletons. The sequenced sample was PBMCs. The receptor set was obtained from an older man with lung cancer. Both conserved end residues are part of each CDR3. D genes are given only for firm matches. Clone size appears in some rows only: once, few, many, or a class for an expanded clone.

TGTGCCAGCAGTTTTCGGTGGACTGAAGCTTTCTTT | CASSFRWTEAFF | TRBJ1-1 | - | TRBV12-3/TRBV12-4 | -
TGTGCCAGCAGCCGAAGGGACAGGGAGGCCATAGGGCAGTTCTTC | CASSRRDREAIGQFF | TRBJ2-1 | - | TRBV13 | TRBD1
TGTGCCAGCAGCTTAATTACCGGGGCGAGGAACACTGAAGCTTTCTTT | CASSLITGARNTEAFF | TRBJ1-1 | - | TRBV7-3 | -
TGTGCCAGTACACCGGTGCACAGCAATAATTCACCCCTCCACTTT | CASTPVHSNNSPLHF | TRBJ1-6 | - | TRBV19 | -
TGTGCCATCAGAGGGGTTGCAACTAATGAAAAACTGTTTTTT | CAIRGVATNEKLFF | TRBJ1-4 | - | TRBV6-4 | -
TGTGCCAGCAGCCCCAGTGGACAGCTCTCTGGAAACACCATATATTTT | CASSPSGQLSGNTIYF | TRBJ1-3 | few | TRBV9 | -
TGTGCCTGGAGTGTTCGCCACACACCGCGTTTGGGCAATCAGCCCCAGCATTTT | CAWSVRHTPRLGNQPQHF | TRBJ1-5 | - | TRBV30 | -
TGTGCCAGTAGTTCGGGGCCTTATACGCAGTATTTT | CASSSGPYTQYF | TRBJ2-3 | - | TRBV19 | -
TGCGCCAGCAGCTTGGCCGCGGGGGCCCAAGAGACCCAGTACTTC | CASSLAAGAQETQYF | TRBJ2-5 | - | TRBV5-1 | -
TGTGCCAGCAGCCGCCTAGGACAGGGGTCCTACGAGCAGTACTTC | CASSRLGQGSYEQYF | TRBJ2-7 | - | TRBV5-6 | TRBD1
TGTGCCAGCAGCTTAAGTCCCAGCCCCAATCAGCCCCAGCATTTT | CASSLSPSPNQPQHF | TRBJ1-5 | - | TRBV7-9 | -
TGTGCCAGCAGCTTAGCGATAACTCGGGTAATGAACACTGAAGCTTTCTTT | CASSLAITRVMNTEAFF | TRBJ1-1 | - | TRBV7-8 | -
TGTGCCAGTAGTTACGGGTACGAGCAGTACTTC | CASSYGYEQYF | TRBJ2-7 | - | TRBV19 | -
TGTGCCAGCAGCTGGGCGGGACTAGCGGCAACCCCCTACAATGAGCAGTTCTTC | CASSWAGLAATPYNEQFF | TRBJ2-1 | - | TRBV14 | TRBD2
TGTGCCAGCAGCAAACACACCAGCCCCAGGGGTGTAGCTGAAGCTTTCTTT | CASSKHTSPRGVAEAFF | TRBJ1-1 | - | TRBV21-1 | -
TGCGCCAGCAGCCGAGGACAGGGGTTTGGTAATGAAAAACTGTTTTTT | CASSRGQGFGNEKLFF | TRBJ1-4 | - | TRBV4-1 | TRBD1
TGTGCCAGCAGATCAGCGACACCCCGGAGTAGGAATGGCTACACCTTC | CASRSATPRSRNGYTF | TRBJ1-2 | - | TRBV28 | -
TGTGCCAGCAGCTTGTCAGGGGTCGAGCAGTTCTTC | CASSLSGVEQFF | TRBJ2-1 | - | TRBV5-6 | -
TGTGCCAGCAGTGATCGGCTAGCGGGCTACAATGAGCAGTTCTTC | CASSDRLAGYNEQFF | TRBJ2-1 | - | TRBV2 | TRBD2